These 17 T cell receptor beta chains share one sample of origin, sequenced in a study of T cells of healthy individuals (dated by TCRdb to the late 2010s). The library relied on 5' RACE. Reads for this sample came from an Illumina MiSeq. TCRdb trimmed the raw reads at Q25, called clones with MiXCR and kept productive beta chains. Every distinct CDR3 protein forms one entry, paired with its most common genes and DNA. The sample yields 100,000 or so distinct CDR3 sequences; 17% were counted once. Around 6.4% of the sample is held by the ten biggest clonotypes. Receptors were obtained from a human donor in good health.

J is TRBJ2-1 and V is TRBV20-1, with D perhaps TRBD1 or TRBD2 (6 bases each). Germline V gene data show CDR1 as DFQATT and CDR2 as SNEGSKA (reference sequence). The CDR3 contains 15 residues. V lost 0 bases, J lost 1 base, and 10 bases lay in between. CDR3 nucleotides: TGCAGTGCTAGAGACGTAGGGGGGTCCTACAATGAGCAGTTCTTC. Amino acids: CSARDVGGSYNEQFF.

This clonotype was seen more than once but under ten times. This chain uses TRBV20-1 with TRBJ1-1; 8 positions agree with TRBD1. The CDR3 is 13 residues long. Trimming removed 8 bases from V and 0 bases from J; junction bases left unmatched: 5. Germline V gives CDR1 DFQATT, CDR2 SNEGSKA (reference sequence). The CDR3 nucleotides are TGCAGTAAAGACAGGGGCCTGAACACTGAAGCTTTCTTT. Translated, it gives CSKDRGLNTEAFF.

The chain recombines TRBV12-3 or TRBV12-4 with TRBJ2-5; TRBD1 matches 10 bases. The V segment lost 8 bases and the J segment 5 bases; nucleotides outside the gene matches: 8. The CDR3 is 14 residues long. CDR3 amino acids: CASVRDRGFETQYF. CDR3 sequence (DNA): TGTGCCAGCGTGCGGGACAGGGGCTTCGAGACCCAGTACTTC.

The chain recombines TRBV7-9 with TRBJ1-3; D unclear. The CDR3 is 15 residues long. The V end was cut by 0 bases, the J end by 0 bases, with 6 bases between. Germline values: CDR1 SEHNR, CDR2 FQNEAQ (reference sequence). CDR3 nucleotides: TGTGCCAGCAGCTTAGCAGGGAACTCTGGAAACACCATATATTTT. Its translation is CASSLAGNSGNTIYF. The full variable domain, rest sourced from reference TRBV7-9 and TRBJ1-3, is DTGVSQNPRHKITKRGQNVTFRCDPISEHNRLYWYRQTLGQGPEFLTYFQNEAQLEKSRLLSDRFSAERPKGSFSTLEIQRTEQGDSAMYLCASSLAGNSGNTIYFGEGSWLTVV.

At least ten counts were recorded for this clonotype. The chain employs TRBV7-9 and TRBJ2-3, with D possibly TRBD2 on 6 matching bases. Trimming stripped 8 bases from V and 6 bases from J, with 12 bases between. Germline V gene sequence: CDR1 SEHNR, CDR2 FQNEAQ (reference sequence). The length of the CDR3 is 12 residues. The CDR3 is CASLTSPDTQYF. CDR3 nucleotides: TGTGCCAGCTTGACTAGTCCCGATACGCAGTATTTT.

DNA of the CDR3: TGTGCCAGCAGCCGCATGTTAGGGGGCGAGAAAACAGATACGCAGTATTTT. Translated, it gives CASSRMLGGEKTDTQYF. The chain carries TRBV7-2 and TRBJ2-3; 7 nucleotides agree with TRBD1. The germline V gene has CDR1 SGHTA and CDR2 FQGNSA. The CDR3 loop spans 17 amino acids. V was pared by 5 bases and J by 3 bases, with 14 bases of the junction left unmatched.

This clonotype was observed a few times. This chain joins TRBV12-3 or TRBV12-4 and TRBJ2-7; unclear D gene. V was trimmed by 1 base and J by 1 base, leaving 8 bases between them. This CDR3 is 14 amino acids long. CDR3: CASSLETTSYEQYF. The CDR3 coding sequence is TGTGCCAGCAGTTTAGAAACCACGTCCTACGAGCAGTACTTC.

The chain combines TRBV14 with TRBJ2-5, with TRBD2 as a possible D gene (6 bases). The CDR3 loop spans 13 amino acids. V lost 2 bases and J lost 5, with 9 bases in between. Looked up from germline, CDR1 is SGHDN and CDR2 is FVKESK. The DNA for the CDR3 is TGTGCCAGCAGCCAAACTAGCTTCGAGACCCAGTACTTC. It specifies CASSQTSFETQYF. Using reference TRBV14 and TRBJ2-5 for the parts outside the CDR3, the full variable domain is EAGVTQFPSHSVIEKGQTVTLRCDPISGHDNLYWYRRVMGKEIKFLLHFVKESKQDESGMPNNRFLAERTGGTYSTLKVQPAELEDSGVYFCASSQTSFETQYFGPGTRLLVL.

V and J are TRBV9 and TRBJ2-7, with 9 bases that match TRBD2. Germline lookup yields CDR1 SGDLS and CDR2 YYNGEE. V shed 0 bases, J shed 3 bases, and the junction held 13 bases outside the gene matches. The CDR3 has 18 residues. CDR3 DNA: TGTGCCAGCAGCGTAGCTCCGACTAGCGGCTGGACGGACTACGAGCAGTACTTC. Amino acid sequence: CASSVAPTSGWTDYEQYF.

This clonotype was counted a few times. The chain couples TRBV27 to TRBJ2-1, with 9 bases fitting TRBD1. The CDR3 length is 15 residues. V lost 5 bases and J lost 4; bases outside the gene matches: 6. Germline V gene data show CDR1 as MNHEY and CDR2 as SMNVEV (reference sequence). CDR3 amino acids: CASSIQGAPYNEQFF. The CDR3 bases are TGTGCCAGCAGTATACAGGGGGCGCCTTACAATGAGCAGTTCTTC.

The chain is built from TRBV28 and TRBJ2-7, with a possible D match to TRBD1 (5 bases). CDR3 length: 11 residues. Trimming cost V 6 bases and J 3 bases, with 6 bases left between them. Looked up from germline, CDR1 is MDHEN and CDR2 is SYDVKM. CDR3: CASRQDYEQYF. The DNA for the CDR3 is TGTGCCAGCAGACAGGACTACGAGCAGTACTTC.

The chain has TRBV4-1 and TRBJ1-1; the D is unclear. The CDR3 contains 13 residues. Germline assignment: CDR1 MGHRA and CDR2 YSYEKL. V was trimmed by 0 bases and J by 6 bases, leaving 8 bases between them. DNA for the CDR3: TGCGCCAGCAGCCAAGAGGCATTCGCTGAAGCTTTCTTT. This gives the protein CASSQEAFAEAFF.

The chain employs TRBV24-1 and TRBJ2-3, with D possibly being TRBD2 (5 bases). CDR1 is KGHDR and CDR2 is SFDVKD in the germline V gene. Between the trimmed V and J ends, which lost 5 bases and 8 bases, there was a span of 13 bases. The CDR3 totals 13 residues. The CDR3 spells CATSADLAVTQYF. Here the CDR3 DNA reads TGTGCCACCAGTGCAGATCTAGCAGTTACGCAGTATTTT.

The sample holds a few counts of this clonotype. The chain carries TRBV29-1 and TRBJ1-1; 8 bases are shared with TRBD1. The CDR3 is 13 amino acids. The germline gives CDR1 SQVTM, CDR2 ANQGSEA. The V and J ends lost 8 bases and 2 bases, in that order; junction bases with no gene match: 7. DNA of the CDR3: TGCAGCACCACCGGGACAGGCAACACTGAAGCTTTCTTT. Its translation is CSTTGTGNTEAFF.

This chain connects TRBV7-9 to TRBJ2-3; perhaps TRBD1 as D (6 bases). The CDR3 runs to 16 residues. The V gene's germline CDR1 is SEHNR and CDR2 FQNEAQ (reference sequence). The V and J ends lost 5 bases and 3 bases respectively, with 18 bases between them. In DNA form, the CDR3 reads TGTGCCAGCAGCCCAGGACAGTCCGTGTGGACAGATACGCAGTATTTT. Amino acid sequence: CASSPGQSVWTDTQYF.

This clonotype came up a few times. This chain connects TRBV6-1 to TRBJ2-7; TRBD1 matches at 9 bases. The length of the CDR3 is 14 residues. V dropped 7 bases and J dropped 2; count of bases not matched to a gene: 6. CDR1 and CDR2 from the germline V gene are MNHNS and SASEGT. CDR3 sequence: CASTYRDRAYEQYF. The CDR3, as DNA: TGTGCCAGCACCTACCGGGACAGGGCCTACGAGCAGTACTTC.

V is TRBV20-1 and J is TRBJ1-1; D is undetermined. V was pared by 6 bases and J by 4 bases, with 12 bases between. Germline assignment: CDR1 DFQATT and CDR2 SNEGSKA (reference sequence). This CDR3 is built from 12 residues. This CDR3 reads CSAPRSSTEAFF. Written as DNA, the CDR3 is TGCAGTGCCCCCCGATCAAGCACTGAAGCTTTCTTT.